The rows below give T cell receptor beta chains drawn from one sample of a study of shared clonotypes between healthy human individuals. Clones were sequenced by immunoSEQ multiplex PCR, and TCRdb holds only the in-frame ones, with some missing. The sample yields approximately 1,500,000 clones, more than 95% seen once. The sequenced material came from naive CD4+ T cells sorted from blood. Receptors were obtained from a young man in good health. The CDR3 runs from the conserved cysteine through the conserved F or W.

v_call	j_call	cdr3_aa
TRBV18	TRBJ2-7	CASSPSVSALKTYEQYF
TRBV2	TRBJ2-1	CASSEEISGYYNEQFF
TRBV10-3	TRBJ2-7	CAISAREGSYEQYF
TRBV28	TRBJ2-3	CASSPEPALRTDTQYF
TRBV23-1	TRBJ1-3	CASGTGGKGSGNTIYF
TRBV18	TRBJ2-3	CASSPKTTGEGVTQYF
TRBV5-4	TRBJ2-3	CASSEDFDTQYF
TRBV5-1	TRBJ2-3	CASSAGQGTSDTQYF
TRBV7-2	TRBJ2-1	CATDLAGGPSEQFF
TRBV28	TRBJ2-1	CASSSLLVSAYNEQFF
TRBV5-4	TRBJ2-7	CASSLPGQGSYEQYF
TRBV6-6	TRBJ2-1	CASMGGSSYNEQFF
TRBV5-1	TRBJ2-7	CASSRQGSGYYEQYF
TRBV28	TRBJ1-4	CASSFPGPATNEKLFF
TRBV30	TRBJ2-1	CAWSPLGGSSYNEQFF
TRBV5-8	TRBJ2-3	CASSLNRGSVTDTQYF
TRBV19	TRBJ2-3	CASQGAHTQYF
TRBV6-5	TRBJ2-7	CASAISGASYEQYF
TRBV6-5	TRBJ2-5	CASSSRARQETQYF
TRBV30	TRBJ1-5	CAWSVGYQPQHF
TRBV6-1	TRBJ2-4	CASKSGLADKNIQYF
TRBV27	TRBJ2-1	CASTLRTGGDYNEQFF
TRBV6-1	TRBJ2-3	CASSLDRVASDTQYF
TRBV7-9	TRBJ2-4	CASSSRGRGSENIQYF
TRBV19	TRBJ2-3	CASRLVAGYGDTQYF
TRBV27	TRBJ2-7	CASSFLGRQAEQYF
TRBV19	TRBJ2-1	CASRTSGFQDEQFF
TRBV27	TRBJ1-5	CASSLIGEENQPQHF
TRBV19	TRBJ1-1	CASGTPPTTMNTEAFF
TRBV9	TRBJ1-3	CASGGLSGNTIYF
TRBV7-2	TRBJ2-3	CASSQGDTQYF
TRBV2	TRBJ2-1	CASSLTGPPGGEQFF
TRBV5-1	TRBJ1-3	CASSLTGTSGNTIYF